This section outlines one T cell receptor beta chain sequence together with its context. The sample is drawn from a study of blood T cell repertoires in COVID-19. Turning to the study itself: There were acute and convalescent COVID-19 samples, and they came from the United States, Italy and Spain. T cells, B-cell-depleted T cells, or PBMCs supplied cDNA or gDNA.

Germline CDR1 MDHEN, CDR2 SYDVKM. The CDR3 loop spans 16 amino acids. V trimming: 5 bases; J trimming: 9 bases; junction bases outside the gene matches: 11. In the original processing: Researchers report that nucleated cell counts were estimated from reference gene primer amplification. The protocol was immunoSEQ multiplex PCR, while the TCRdb copy is restricted to in-frame clones and leaves out a portion. V and J calls plus clone size are reproduced from that table; the DNA served to infer D and trimming. The repertoire holds 150,000 to 180,000 clones, with over 65% as singletons. This receptor was taken from a man older than 75 with acute or convalescent COVID-19. The chain links TRBV28 to TRBJ2-1, with TRBD2 matching 12 bases. The sample taken for sequencing was peripheral blood. CDR3 region: CASSDPSGGAVFEQFF. CDR3 bases: TGTGCCAGCAGTGACCCTAGCGGGGGGGCCGTGTTTGAGCAGTTCTTC.